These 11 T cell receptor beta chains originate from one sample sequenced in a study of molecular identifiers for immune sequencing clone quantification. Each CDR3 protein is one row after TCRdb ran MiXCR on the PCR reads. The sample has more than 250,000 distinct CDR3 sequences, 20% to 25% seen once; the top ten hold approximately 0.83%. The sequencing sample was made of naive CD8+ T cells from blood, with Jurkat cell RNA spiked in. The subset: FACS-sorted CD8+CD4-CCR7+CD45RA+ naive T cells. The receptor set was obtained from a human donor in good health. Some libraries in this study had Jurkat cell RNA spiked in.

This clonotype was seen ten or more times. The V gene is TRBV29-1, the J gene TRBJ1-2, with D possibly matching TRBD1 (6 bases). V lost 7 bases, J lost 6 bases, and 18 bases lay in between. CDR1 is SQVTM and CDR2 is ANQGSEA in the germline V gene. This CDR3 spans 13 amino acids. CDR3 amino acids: CSADGSGVHGYTF. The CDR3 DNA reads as TGCAGCGCTGACGGATCAGGGGTTCATGGCTACACCTTC.

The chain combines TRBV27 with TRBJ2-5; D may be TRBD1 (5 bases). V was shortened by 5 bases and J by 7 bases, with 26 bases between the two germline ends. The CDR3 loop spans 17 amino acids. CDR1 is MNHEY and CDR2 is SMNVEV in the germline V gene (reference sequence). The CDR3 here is CASSQSTQTALIGTQYF. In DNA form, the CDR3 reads TGTGCCAGCAGTCAATCCACCCAGACAGCTTTGATAGGGACCCAGTACTTC.

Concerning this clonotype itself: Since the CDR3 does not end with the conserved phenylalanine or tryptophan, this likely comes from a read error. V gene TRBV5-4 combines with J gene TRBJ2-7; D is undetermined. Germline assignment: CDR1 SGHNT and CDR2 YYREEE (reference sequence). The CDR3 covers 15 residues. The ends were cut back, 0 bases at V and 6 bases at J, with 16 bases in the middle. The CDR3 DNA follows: TGTGCCAGCAGCTTGGGGGTATCCGATCCTCGCGAGCAGTACCTC. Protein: CASSLGVSDPREQYL.

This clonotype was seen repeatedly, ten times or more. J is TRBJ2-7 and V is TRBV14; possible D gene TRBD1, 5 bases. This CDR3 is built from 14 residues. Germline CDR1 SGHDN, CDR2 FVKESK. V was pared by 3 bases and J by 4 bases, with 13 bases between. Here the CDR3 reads CASSQSGRAYEQYF. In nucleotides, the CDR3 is TGTGCCAGCAGCCAGTCTGGCAGGGCGTACGAGCAGTACTTC.

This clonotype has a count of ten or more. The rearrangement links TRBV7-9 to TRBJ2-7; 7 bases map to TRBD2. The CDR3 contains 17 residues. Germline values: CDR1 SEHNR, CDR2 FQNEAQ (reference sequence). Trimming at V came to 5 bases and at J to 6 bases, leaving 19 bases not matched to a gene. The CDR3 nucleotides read TGTGCCAGCAGCCCGGGCCTTTCCAAGCGGGGCGGCGGCGAGCAGTACTTC. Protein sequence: CASSPGLSKRGGGEQYF. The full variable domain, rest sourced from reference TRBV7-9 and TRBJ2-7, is DTGVSQNPRHKITKRGQNVTFRCDPISEHNRLYWYRQTLGQGPEFLTYFQNEAQLEKSRLLSDRFSAERPKGSFSTLEIQRTEQGDSAMYLCASSPGLSKRGGGEQYFGPGTRLTVT.

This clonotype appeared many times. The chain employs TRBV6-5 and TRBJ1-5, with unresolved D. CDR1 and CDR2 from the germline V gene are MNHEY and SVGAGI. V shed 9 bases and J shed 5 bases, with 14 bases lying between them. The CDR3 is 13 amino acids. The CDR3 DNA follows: TGTGCCAGTGGGCCTAGGGTTGATCAGCCCCAGCATTTT. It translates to CASGPRVDQPQHF.

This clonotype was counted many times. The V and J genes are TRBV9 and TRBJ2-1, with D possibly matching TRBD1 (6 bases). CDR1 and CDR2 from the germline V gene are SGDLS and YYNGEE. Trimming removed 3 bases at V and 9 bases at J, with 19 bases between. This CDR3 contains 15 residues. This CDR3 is CASSGRGTPNSEQFF. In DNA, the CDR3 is TGTGCCAGCAGCGGAAGGGGGACGCCGAATAGTGAGCAGTTCTTC.

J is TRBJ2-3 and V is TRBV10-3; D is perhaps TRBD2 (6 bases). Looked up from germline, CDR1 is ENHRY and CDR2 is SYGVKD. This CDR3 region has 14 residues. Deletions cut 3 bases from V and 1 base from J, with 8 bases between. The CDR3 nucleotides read TGTGCCATCAGTGACCCGGGGGGCACAGATACGCAGTATTTT. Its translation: CAISDPGGTDTQYF.

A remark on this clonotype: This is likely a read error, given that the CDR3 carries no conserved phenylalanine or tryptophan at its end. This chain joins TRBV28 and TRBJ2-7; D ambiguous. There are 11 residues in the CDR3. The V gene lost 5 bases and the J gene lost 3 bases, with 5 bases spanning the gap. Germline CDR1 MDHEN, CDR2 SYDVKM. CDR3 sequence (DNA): TGTGCCAGCAGTCAATTCTACGAGCAGTACCTC. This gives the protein CASSQFYEQYL.

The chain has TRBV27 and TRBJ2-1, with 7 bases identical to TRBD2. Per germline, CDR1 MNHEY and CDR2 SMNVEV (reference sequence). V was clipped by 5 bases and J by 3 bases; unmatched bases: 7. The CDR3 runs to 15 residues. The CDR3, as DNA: TGTGCCAGCAGTCCCCGGACTAGGATCTACAATGAGCAGTTCTTC. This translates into CASSPRTRIYNEQFF.

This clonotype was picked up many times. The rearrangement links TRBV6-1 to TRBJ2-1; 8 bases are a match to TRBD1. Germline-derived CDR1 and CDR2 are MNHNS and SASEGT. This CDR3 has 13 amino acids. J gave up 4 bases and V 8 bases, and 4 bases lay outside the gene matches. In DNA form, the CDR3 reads TGTGCCAGCCCGGGACAGGAGTACAATGAGCAGTTCTTC. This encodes CASPGQEYNEQFF.